The T cell receptor (beta chain) under discussion was sequenced for a study of T cell changes during pregnancy in multiple sclerosis. In this sample, this clone turned up once. Germline V lookup: CDR1 MNHEY, CDR2 SMNVEV (reference sequence). Unmatched junction bases numbered 9, after V lost 5 bases and J lost 5 bases. CDR3 length: 15 residues. Sequencing was performed with immunoSEQ multiplex PCR; in TCRdb, only in-frame clones are kept and a portion is missing. The sample lists some 90,000 clones, around 92% occurring once. The chain recombines TRBV27 with TRBJ1-1; 9 bases are a match to TRBD1. Sequenced material: peripheral blood, taken after pregnancy. The source of this sequence is a female donor in good health, enrolled as a control in a pregnancy study. CDR3 nucleotide sequence: TGTGCCAGCAGTGTGACAGGGGGAGGATATACTGAAGCTTTCTTT. It specifies CASSVTGGGYTEAFF.